These T cell receptor beta chains were read from a single sample in a study of PD-1 blockade in mismatch repair-deficient tumors. The table came from immunoSEQ multiplex PCR; TCRdb's copy has only in-frame clones and leaves some out. The sample holds some 85,000 clones; 70% to 90% are singletons and the top ten take about 6%. The specimen comprised peripheral blood, sampled 44 weeks after starting pembrolizumab. These receptors originate from an adult with mismatch repair-deficient cancer. CDR3s include the opening cysteine and the closing phenylalanine or tryptophan. D genes are given only for firm matches. Clone size is not always given. Where it is, it says once, few, many or a class for expanded clones.

CDR3 | DNA | J | D | V | size
CASQEFAGGYNEQFF | TGTGCCAGCCAGGAATTCGCGGGAGGCTACAATGAGCAGTTCTTC | TRBJ2-1 | TRBD2 | TRBV5-4 | .
CASSELGGRYEQFF | TGTGCCAGCAGTGAATTGGGGGGGAGATATGAGCAGTTCTTC | TRBJ2-1 | TRBD2 | TRBV6-1 | .
CSVAGTGVTSEKLFF | TGCAGCGTTGCCGGGACAGGGGTTACCTCTGAAAAACTGTTTTTT | TRBJ1-4 | TRBD1 | TRBV29-1 | .
CASSLGTWEETQYF | TGTGCCAGCAGCTTAGGAACGTGGGAAGAGACCCAGTACTTC | TRBJ2-5 | . | TRBV13 | .
CAISQITNYGYTF | TGTGCCATCAGTCAAATTACTAACTATGGCTACACCTTC | TRBJ1-2 | . | TRBV10-3 | .
CASSKDRDSEREKLFF | TGCGCCAGCAGTAAAGACCGAGACTCCGAACGGGAAAAACTGTTTTTT | TRBJ1-4 | . | TRBV10-1 | .
CAWSVGQRNTIYF | TGTGCCTGGAGTGTGGGGCAGAGAAACACCATATATTTT | TRBJ1-3 | . | TRBV30 | once
CASRGLPYEQYF | TGTGCCAGCAGGGGACTGCCTTACGAGCAGTACTTC | TRBJ2-7 | . | TRBV6-5 | few
CASRLTGTGAYEQYF | TGTGCCAGTAGACTCACCGGGACAGGGGCCTACGAGCAGTACTTC | TRBJ2-7 | TRBD1 | TRBV19 | .
CARSLAGFSGANVLTF | TGTGCCAGAAGCTTAGCGGGTTTCTCTGGGGCCAACGTCCTGACTTTC | TRBJ2-6 | . | TRBV7-5 | .
CASRPPPGSSREQYF | TGTGCCAGCAGGCCCCCCCCTGGCAGCTCCCGCGAGCAGTACTTC | TRBJ2-7 | . | TRBV6-5 | .
CASSQDRGSYGYTF | TGCGCCAGCAGCCAAGATCGAGGATCCTATGGCTACACCTTC | TRBJ1-2 | . | TRBV4-1 | .
CASSGTGIYQPQHF | TGTGCCAGCAGCGGGACAGGGATTTATCAGCCCCAGCATTTT | TRBJ1-5 | TRBD1 | TRBV7-9 | .
CASSSAGGISTGELFF | TGTGCCAGCAGCTCAGCAGGGGGCATCTCCACCGGGGAGCTGTTTTTT | TRBJ2-2 | TRBD1 | TRBV13 | .
CASSQGSGLNTGELFF | TGTGCCAGCAGCCAAGGTAGCGGCCTTAACACCGGGGAGCTGTTTTTT | TRBJ2-2 | . | TRBV4-2 | .
CASSLAADRSITDTQYF | TGTGCCAGCAGCTTAGCAGCCGACAGGTCAATCACAGATACGCAGTATTTT | TRBJ2-3 | . | TRBV11-1 | .
CASSQLTGGGYTF | TGCGCCAGCAGCCAATTGACAGGGGGTGGCTACACCTTC | TRBJ1-2 | TRBD1 | TRBV4-3 | few
CASSFGSGRPTDTQYF | TGCGCCAGCAGCTTTGGAAGCGGGAGACCCACAGATACGCAGTATTTT | TRBJ2-3 | TRBD2 | TRBV5-1 | .
CASSLETGSSYEQYF | TGTGCCAGCAGCTTGGAAACAGGTAGCTCCTACGAGCAGTACTTC | TRBJ2-7 | . | TRBV11-3 | .
CASSPLPTGTFQETQYF | TGTGCCAGCAGCCCCCTCCCGACAGGAACATTCCAAGAGACCCAGTACTTC | TRBJ2-5 | . | TRBV14 | many
CASSLNRDNEQFF | TGTGCCAGCAGCTTGAACAGGGATAATGAGCAGTTCTTC | TRBJ2-1 | . | TRBV7-8 | .
CASSFPQSASTDTQYF | TGCGCCAGCAGCTTTCCCCAGAGTGCTAGCACAGATACGCAGTATTTT | TRBJ2-3 | . | TRBV5-1 | .
CASSQPPGKDATNEKLFF | TGTGCCAGCAGCCAACCCCCGGGCAAGGATGCAACTAATGAAAAACTGTTTTTT | TRBJ1-4 | . | TRBV7-9 | once
CAISLGSQETQYF | TGTGCCATCAGTCTCGGATCCCAAGAGACCCAGTACTTC | TRBJ2-5 | . | TRBV10-3 | .
CASSLATNTEAFF | TGTGCCAGCAGCTTGGCTACGAACACTGAAGCTTTCTTT | TRBJ1-1 | . | TRBV11-3 | once
CASRTTDPDNEQFF | TGTGCCAGTAGAACGACAGACCCTGACAATGAGCAGTTCTTC | TRBJ2-1 | . | TRBV19 | .
CASSLGSGPAGNTIYF | TGTGCCAGCAGCTTAGGCTCCGGGCCCGCGGGAAACACCATATATTTT | TRBJ1-3 | . | TRBV7-6 | .
CASRRDTLNTEAFF | TGTGCCAGCAGACGGGACACCTTGAACACTGAAGCTTTCTTT | TRBJ1-1 | . | TRBV6-6 | .
CASSFGTGDYGYTF | TGTGCCAGCAGCTTCGGGACAGGGGACTATGGCTACACCTTC | TRBJ1-2 | TRBD1 | TRBV7-2 | .
CASSLDHRRGYEQYF | TGTGCCAGCAGCTTGGATCACAGGAGAGGCTACGAGCAGTACTTC | TRBJ2-7 | . | TRBV5-4 | .
CASASGRASDTQYF | TGTGCCAGCGCTAGCGGGAGGGCCTCAGATACGCAGTATTTT | TRBJ2-3 | TRBD2 | TRBV11-3 | .
CSAPRDRAFREQFF | TGCAGCGCCCCCCGGGACAGGGCGTTCCGTGAGCAGTTCTTC | TRBJ2-1 | TRBD1 | TRBV29-1 | .
CASLPTVQPQHF | TGTGCCAGCTTACCCACCGTTCAGCCCCAGCATTTT | TRBJ1-5 | . | TRBV14 | .
CASSIGLADEQFF | TGTGCCAGCAGCATTGGACTAGCCGATGAGCAGTTCTTC | TRBJ2-1 | TRBD2 | TRBV5-6 | few
CASKKGARYEQYF | TGTGCCAGCAAGAAGGGGGCGAGGTACGAGCAGTACTTC | TRBJ2-7 | TRBD1 | TRBV27 | .
CASIVTRELNTEAFF | TGTGCCAGCATCGTAACCAGGGAACTGAACACTGAAGCTTTCTTT | TRBJ1-1 | . | TRBV6-6 | .
CASSYGTGNKDTEAFF | TGTGCCAGCAGCTACGGGACAGGGAATAAGGACACTGAAGCTTTCTTT | TRBJ1-1 | TRBD1 | TRBV5-5 | .
CAWSVFGPLEQYF | TGTGCCTGGAGTGTATTTGGCCCACTCGAGCAGTACTTC | TRBJ2-7 | . | TRBV30 | .
CASTKTGGYEQYF | TGTGCCAGTACGAAAACAGGGGGCTACGAGCAGTACTTC | TRBJ2-7 | TRBD1 | TRBV11-2 | .
CASSQDPYNEQFF | TGCGCCAGCAGCCAAGACCCCTACAATGAGCAGTTCTTC | TRBJ2-1 | . | TRBV4-1 | few